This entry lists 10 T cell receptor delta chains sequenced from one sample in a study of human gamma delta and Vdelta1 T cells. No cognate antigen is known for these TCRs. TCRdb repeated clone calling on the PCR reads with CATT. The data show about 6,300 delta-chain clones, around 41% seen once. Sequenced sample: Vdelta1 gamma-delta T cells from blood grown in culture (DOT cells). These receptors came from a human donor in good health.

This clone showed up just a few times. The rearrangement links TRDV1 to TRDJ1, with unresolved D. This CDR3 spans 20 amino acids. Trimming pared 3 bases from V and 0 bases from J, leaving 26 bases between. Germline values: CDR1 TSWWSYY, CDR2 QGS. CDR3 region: CALGDGVGIANPHHTDKLIF. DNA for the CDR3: TGTGCTCTTGGGGACGGGGTTGGAATCGCCAACCCCCATCACACCGATAAACTCATCTTT.

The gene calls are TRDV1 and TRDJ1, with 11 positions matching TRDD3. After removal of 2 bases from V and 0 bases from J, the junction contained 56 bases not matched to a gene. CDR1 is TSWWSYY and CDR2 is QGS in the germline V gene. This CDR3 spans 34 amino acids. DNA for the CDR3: TGTGCTCTTGGGGAATTACCTCCCTCCTTCCTACCGGGCTGGGGGATACCTCCTGCGACCCCTCCGTACCCAACGACCCCCTACACCGATAAACTCATCTTT. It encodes CALGELPPSFLPGWGIPPATPPYPTTPYTDKLIF.

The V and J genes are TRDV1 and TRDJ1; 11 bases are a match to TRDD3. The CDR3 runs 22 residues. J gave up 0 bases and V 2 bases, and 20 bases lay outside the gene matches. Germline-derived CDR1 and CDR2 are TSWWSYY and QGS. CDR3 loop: CALGEFLSPSTGGYKDTDKLIF. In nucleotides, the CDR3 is TGTGCTCTTGGGGAATTTCTATCCCCAAGTACTGGGGGATATAAGGACACCGATAAACTCATCTTT.

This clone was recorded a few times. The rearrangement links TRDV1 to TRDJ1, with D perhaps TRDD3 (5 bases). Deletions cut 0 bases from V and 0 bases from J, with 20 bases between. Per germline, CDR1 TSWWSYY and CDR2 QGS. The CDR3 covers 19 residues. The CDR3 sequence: CALGELDPRRLEYTDKLIF. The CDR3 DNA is TGTGCTCTTGGGGAACTAGATCCACGCCGACTGGAATACACCGATAAACTCATCTTT.

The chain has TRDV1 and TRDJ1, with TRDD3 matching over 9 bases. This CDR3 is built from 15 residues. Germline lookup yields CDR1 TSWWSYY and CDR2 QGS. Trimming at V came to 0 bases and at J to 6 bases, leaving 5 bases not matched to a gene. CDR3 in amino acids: CALGELRLGDHKLIF. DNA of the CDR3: TGTGCTCTTGGGGAACTACGCCTGGGGGATCATAAACTCATCTTT.

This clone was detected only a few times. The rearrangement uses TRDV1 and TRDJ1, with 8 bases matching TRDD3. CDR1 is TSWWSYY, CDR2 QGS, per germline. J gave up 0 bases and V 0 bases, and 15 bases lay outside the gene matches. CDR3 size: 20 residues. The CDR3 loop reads CALGELTTVLGIQYTDKLIF. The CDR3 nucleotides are TGTGCTCTTGGGGAACTTACTACAGTACTGGGGATACAGTACACCGATAAACTCATCTTT.

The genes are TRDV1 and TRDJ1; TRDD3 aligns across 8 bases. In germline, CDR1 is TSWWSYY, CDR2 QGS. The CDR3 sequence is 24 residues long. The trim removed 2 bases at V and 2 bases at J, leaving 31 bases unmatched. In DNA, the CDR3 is TGTGCTCTTGGGGAAGCGCGAGGCATTCCTAACGACCGTACTGGGGGTACTTATACCGATAAACTCATCTTT. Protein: CALGEARGIPNDRTGGTYTDKLIF.

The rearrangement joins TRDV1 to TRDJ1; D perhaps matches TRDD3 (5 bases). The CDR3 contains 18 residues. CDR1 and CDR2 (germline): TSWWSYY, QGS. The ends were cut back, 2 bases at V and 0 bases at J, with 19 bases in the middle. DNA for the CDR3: TGTGCTCTTGGGGAAAGTTCCCCCGGGGGGGGGTACACCGATAAACTCATCTTT. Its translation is CALGESSPGGGYTDKLIF.

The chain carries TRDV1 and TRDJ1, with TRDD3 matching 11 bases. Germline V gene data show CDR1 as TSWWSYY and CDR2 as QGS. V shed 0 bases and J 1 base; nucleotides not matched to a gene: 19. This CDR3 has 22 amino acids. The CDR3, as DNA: TGTGCTCTTGGGGAACTTATCCACGTCTGGGCTGGGGGATACTCGGGCACCGATAAACTCATCTTT. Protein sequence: CALGELIHVWAGGYSGTDKLIF.

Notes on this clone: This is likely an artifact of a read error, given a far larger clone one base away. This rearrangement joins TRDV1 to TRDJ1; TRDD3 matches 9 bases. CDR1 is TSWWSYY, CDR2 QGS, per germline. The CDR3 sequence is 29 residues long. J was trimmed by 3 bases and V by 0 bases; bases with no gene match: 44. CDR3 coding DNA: TGTGCTCTTGGGGAACTCGGGGCTTTCGGGCTGGGGGATCCAAATCGGAGCGGTATGGACCAGTTGTACTCCGATAAACTCATCTTT. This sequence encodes CALGELGAFGLGDPNRSGMDQLYSDKLIF.